This T cell receptor (beta chain) was sequenced during a study of PD-L1 blockade in urothelial cancer. Overall study context: Earlier, patients had received 0 to 3 chemotherapy regimens.

V shed 2 bases and J shed 8 bases, with 12 bases lying between them. The CDR3 contains 13 residues. Germline lookup yields CDR1 MNHNY and CDR2 SVGAGI (reference sequence). Described time point: peripheral blood 6 weeks after treatment start. Here immunoSEQ multiplex PCR was the method, and the copy in TCRdb shows in-frame clones only, minus some. The sample gives around 110,000 clones, under 95% of which show up once; 3% to 4% is in the top ten. The source was PBMCs, collected around atezolizumab (anti-PD-L1) treatment. The TCR comes from a man aged 60 to 69 with urothelial cancer. The chain has TRBV6-6 and TRBJ1-2, with D possibly TRBD1 on 6 matching bases. CDR3 in DNA: TGTGCCAGCAGTTACGTGGCAGGGGAAGGCTACACCTTC. This codes for CASSYVAGEGYTF.